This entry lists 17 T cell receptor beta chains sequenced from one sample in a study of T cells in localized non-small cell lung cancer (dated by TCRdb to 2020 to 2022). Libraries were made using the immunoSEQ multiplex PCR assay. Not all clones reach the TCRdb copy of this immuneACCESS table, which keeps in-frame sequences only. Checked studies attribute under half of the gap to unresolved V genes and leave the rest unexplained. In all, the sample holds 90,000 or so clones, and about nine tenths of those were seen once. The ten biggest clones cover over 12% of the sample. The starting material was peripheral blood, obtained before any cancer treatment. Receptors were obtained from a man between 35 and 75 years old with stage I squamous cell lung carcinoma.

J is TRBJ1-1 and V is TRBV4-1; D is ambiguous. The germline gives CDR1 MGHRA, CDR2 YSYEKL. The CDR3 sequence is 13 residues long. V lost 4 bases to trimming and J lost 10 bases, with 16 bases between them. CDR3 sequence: CASSPPGTMAAFF. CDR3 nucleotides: TGCGCCAGCAGCCCACCGGGCACAATGGCAGCTTTCTTT.

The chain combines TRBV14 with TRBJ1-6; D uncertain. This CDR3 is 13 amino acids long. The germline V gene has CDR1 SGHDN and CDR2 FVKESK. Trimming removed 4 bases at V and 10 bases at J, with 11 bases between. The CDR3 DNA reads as TGTGCCAGCAGCCGTACAGATGGATCACCCCTCCACTTT. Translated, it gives CASSRTDGSPLHF.

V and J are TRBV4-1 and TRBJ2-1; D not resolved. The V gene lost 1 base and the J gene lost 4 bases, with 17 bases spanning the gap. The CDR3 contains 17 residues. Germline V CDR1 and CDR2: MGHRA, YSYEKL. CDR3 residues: CASSQVRVGSLYNEQFF. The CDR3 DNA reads TGCGCCAGCAGCCAAGTCCGGGTGGGGTCTTTGTACAATGAGCAGTTCTTC.

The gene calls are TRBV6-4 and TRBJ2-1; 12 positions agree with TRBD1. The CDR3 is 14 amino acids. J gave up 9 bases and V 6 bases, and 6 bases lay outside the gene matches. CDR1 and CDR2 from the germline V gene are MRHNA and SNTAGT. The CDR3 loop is CASRGTGGFGEQFF. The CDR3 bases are TGTGCCAGCAGGGGGACAGGGGGCTTCGGTGAGCAGTTCTTC.

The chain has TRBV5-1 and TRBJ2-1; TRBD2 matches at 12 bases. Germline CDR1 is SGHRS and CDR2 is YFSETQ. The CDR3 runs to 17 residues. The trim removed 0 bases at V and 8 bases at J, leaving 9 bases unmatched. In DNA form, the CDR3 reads TGCGCCAGCAGCTTGGCAAAGTCTAGCGGGGGGGCGGATGAGCAGTTCTTC. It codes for CASSLAKSSGGADEQFF.

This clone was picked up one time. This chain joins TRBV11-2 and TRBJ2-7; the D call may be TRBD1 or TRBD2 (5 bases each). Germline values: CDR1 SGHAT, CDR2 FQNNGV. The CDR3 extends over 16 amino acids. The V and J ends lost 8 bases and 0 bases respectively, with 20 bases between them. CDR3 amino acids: CASHPLLGVGSYEQYF. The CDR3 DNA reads TGTGCCAGCCACCCCCTACTAGGGGTGGGCTCCTACGAGCAGTACTTC.

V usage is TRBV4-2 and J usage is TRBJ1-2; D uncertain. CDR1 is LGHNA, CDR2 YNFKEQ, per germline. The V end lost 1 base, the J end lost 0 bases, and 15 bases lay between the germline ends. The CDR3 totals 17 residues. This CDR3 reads CASSQGSLWESNYGYTF. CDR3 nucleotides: TGTGCCAGCAGCCAAGGCTCCCTCTGGGAGTCTAACTATGGCTACACCTTC.

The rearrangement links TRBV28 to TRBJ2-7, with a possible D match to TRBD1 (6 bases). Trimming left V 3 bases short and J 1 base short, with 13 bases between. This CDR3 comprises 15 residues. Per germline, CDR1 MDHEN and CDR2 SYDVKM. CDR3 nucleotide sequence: TGTGCCAGCAGTTTGGACAGTTCAAGGTCCTACGAGCAGTACTTC. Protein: CASSLDSSRSYEQYF.

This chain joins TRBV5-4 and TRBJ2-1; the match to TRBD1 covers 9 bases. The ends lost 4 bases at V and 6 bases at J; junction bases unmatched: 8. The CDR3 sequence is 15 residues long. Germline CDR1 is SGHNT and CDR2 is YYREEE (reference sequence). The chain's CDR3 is CASSPQGAYTNEQFF. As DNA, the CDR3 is TGTGCCAGCAGCCCACAGGGGGCTTATACCAATGAGCAGTTCTTC.

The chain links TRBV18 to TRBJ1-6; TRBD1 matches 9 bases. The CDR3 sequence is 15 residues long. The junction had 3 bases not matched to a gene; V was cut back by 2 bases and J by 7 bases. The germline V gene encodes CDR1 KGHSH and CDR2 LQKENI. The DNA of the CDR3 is TGTGCCAGCTCACCAAACGACAGGGGGAATTCACCCCTCCACTTT. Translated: CASSPNDRGNSPLHF.

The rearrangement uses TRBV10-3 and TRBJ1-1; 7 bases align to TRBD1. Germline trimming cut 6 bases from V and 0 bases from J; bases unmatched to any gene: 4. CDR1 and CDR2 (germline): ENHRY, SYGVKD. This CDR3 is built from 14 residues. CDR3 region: CAISVQGMNTEAFF. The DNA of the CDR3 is TGTGCCATCAGCGTACAGGGGATGAACACTGAAGCTTTCTTT.

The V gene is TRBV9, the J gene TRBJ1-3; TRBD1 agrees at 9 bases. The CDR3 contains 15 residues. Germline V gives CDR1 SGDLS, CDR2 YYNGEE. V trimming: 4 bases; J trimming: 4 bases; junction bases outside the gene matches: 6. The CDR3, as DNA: TGTGCCAGCAGCCTGGGACAGGGTCAAGGAAACACCATATATTTT. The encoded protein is CASSLGQGQGNTIYF.

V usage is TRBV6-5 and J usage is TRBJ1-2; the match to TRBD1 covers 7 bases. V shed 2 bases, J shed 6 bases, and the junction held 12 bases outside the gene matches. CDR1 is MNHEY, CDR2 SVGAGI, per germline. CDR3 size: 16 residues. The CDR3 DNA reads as TGTGCCAGCAGTTACACCCCGCAGGGGGGGGCCGATGGCTACACCTTC. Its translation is CASSYTPQGGADGYTF.

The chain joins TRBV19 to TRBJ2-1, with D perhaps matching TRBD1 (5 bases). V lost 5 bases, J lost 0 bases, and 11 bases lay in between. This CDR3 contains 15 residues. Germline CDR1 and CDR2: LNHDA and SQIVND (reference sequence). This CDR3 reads CASSPTGFSYNEQFF. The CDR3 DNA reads TGTGCCAGTAGTCCCACAGGCTTCTCCTACAATGAGCAGTTCTTC.

This CDR3 reads CATSRVEQLQETQYF. The CDR3, as DNA: TGTGCCACCAGCAGAGTTGAACAGCTCCAAGAGACCCAGTACTTC. The V and J genes are TRBV15 and TRBJ2-5; no firm D call. Trimming took off 1 base at V and 1 base at J, with 10 bases between the two ends. The germline V gene has CDR1 LNHNV and CDR2 YYDKDF (reference sequence). The CDR3 loop spans 15 amino acids.

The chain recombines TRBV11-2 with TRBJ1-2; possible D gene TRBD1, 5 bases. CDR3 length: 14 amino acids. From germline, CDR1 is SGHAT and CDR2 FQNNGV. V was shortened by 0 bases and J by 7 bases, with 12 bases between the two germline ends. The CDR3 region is CASSLDHRGGGYTF. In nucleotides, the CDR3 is TGTGCCAGCAGCTTAGATCATAGGGGAGGTGGCTACACCTTC. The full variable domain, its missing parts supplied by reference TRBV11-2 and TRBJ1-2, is EAGVAQSPRYKIIEKRQSVAFWCNPISGHATLYWYQQILGQGPKLLIQFQNNGVVDDSQLPKDRFSAERLKGVDSTLKIQPAKLEDSAVYLCASSLDHRGGGYTFGSGTRLTVV.

The CDR3 DNA is TGTGCCAGTAGTAAACCCGCGACAGGTCGCAGGCTGTCCTACGAGCAGTACTTC. This translates into CASSKPATGRRLSYEQYF. This chain uses TRBV19 with TRBJ2-7; tentative D call: TRBD1 (6 bases). The germline V gene has CDR1 LNHDA and CDR2 SQIVND (reference sequence). The CDR3 is made up of 18 amino acids. Trimming shortened V by 4 bases and J by 1 base, and 23 bases separated the two germline ends.